The 15 T cell receptor beta chains presented below share a single source sample, sequenced in a study of blood T cell repertoires in COVID-19. The table came from immunoSEQ multiplex PCR; TCRdb's copy has only in-frame clones and leaves some out. This sample has around 99,000 clones, with about nine tenths found just once. The source material was peripheral blood. The receptors were sampled from a man over 45 with acute or convalescent COVID-19.

V and J are TRBV5-1 and TRBJ1-2, with D perhaps TRBD1 (5 bases). The CDR3 sequence is 12 residues long. Trimming stripped 0 bases from V and 8 bases from J, with 8 bases between. The germline CDR1 and CDR2 sequences are SGHRS and YFSETQ. For the CDR3, the DNA is TGCGCCAGCAGCTTGGAGGGGAGGGGCTACACCTTC. The encoded protein is CASSLEGRGYTF.

V is TRBV4-3 and J is TRBJ1-2; D is uncertain. Trimming pared 0 bases from V and 7 bases from J, leaving 6 bases between. The CDR3 totals 12 residues. In germline, CDR1 is LGHNA, CDR2 YSLEER. The DNA of the CDR3 is TGCGCCAGCAGCCAAGATGGGCGTGGCTACACCTTC. Protein: CASSQDGRGYTF.

The chain has TRBV5-1 and TRBJ2-3; no clear D gene. Germline V CDR1 and CDR2: SGHRS, YFSETQ. The CDR3 spans 12 residues. Trimming removed 3 bases from V and 4 bases from J, with 6 bases in between. The CDR3 DNA reads as TGCGCCAGCAGCTGGAGTTCAGATACGCAGTATTTT. Its protein product is CASSWSSDTQYF.

The V and J genes are TRBV19 and TRBJ2-2, with D perhaps TRBD2 (6 bases). Trimming left V 1 base short and J 3 bases short, with 6 bases between. Germline V lookup: CDR1 LNHDA, CDR2 SQIVND (reference sequence). The CDR3 length is 14 residues. The CDR3 DNA sequence: TGTGCCAGTAGTATAGCGGGAGACACCGGGGAGCTGTTTTTT. Translating gives CASSIAGDTGELFF. Looking up the rest from reference TRBV19 and TRBJ2-2 gives the full variable domain: DGGITQSPKYLFRKEGQNVTLSCEQNLNHDAMYWYRQDPGQGLRLIYYSQIVNDFQKGDIAEGYSVSREKKESFPLTVTSAQKNPTAFYLCASSIAGDTGELFFGEGSRLTVL.

The rearrangement links TRBV19 to TRBJ2-3; 9 nucleotides line up with TRBD1. This CDR3 has 17 amino acids. With 1 base clipped from V and 3 bases from J, the junction kept 8 bases outside the gene matches. CDR1 and CDR2 (germline): LNHDA, SQIVND (reference sequence). This chain's CDR3 is CASSIAPGQGRTDTQYF. DNA of the CDR3: TGTGCCAGTAGTATAGCCCCGGGACAGGGTAGAACAGATACGCAGTATTTT.

V and J are TRBV6-2 or TRBV6-3 and TRBJ2-7, with 8 bases identical to TRBD2. CDR1 MNHEY and CDR2 SVGEGT come from the germline V gene. CDR3 length equals 14 residues. Trimming removed 4 bases from V and 1 base from J; junction bases left unmatched: 3. CDR3 nucleotides: TGTGCCAGCAGTTTCCTAGCGGGTTCCTACGAGCAGTACTTC. Residues: CASSFLAGSYEQYF.

This clone showed up just once. This chain links TRBV4-2 with TRBJ2-5; no clear D gene. The CDR3 has 12 residues. Deletions cut 1 base from V and 4 bases from J, with 4 bases between. The germline V gene encodes CDR1 LGHNA and CDR2 YNFKEQ. For the CDR3, the DNA is TGTGCCAGCAGCCAAGGCAGAGAGACCCAGTACTTC. Translation: CASSQGRETQYF.

This chain uses TRBV19 with TRBJ2-3; D is possibly TRBD2 (6 bases). From germline, CDR1 is LNHDA and CDR2 SQIVND (reference sequence). The CDR3 is 18 amino acids. Between the trimmed V and J ends, which lost 3 bases and 10 bases, there was a span of 29 bases. CDR3 protein: CASSMGRGEARRGGAQYF. CDR3 DNA: TGTGCCAGTAGTATGGGTCGTGGAGAAGCGAGGAGGGGTGGAGCGCAGTATTTT. Full variable domain (missing parts from reference TRBV19 and TRBJ2-3): DGGITQSPKYLFRKEGQNVTLSCEQNLNHDAMYWYRQDPGQGLRLIYYSQIVNDFQKGDIAEGYSVSREKKESFPLTVTSAQKNPTAFYLCASSMGRGEARRGGAQYFGPGTRLTVL.

This clone has just one count. The chain is built from TRBV11-2 and TRBJ2-4; 9 nucleotides align to TRBD1. Germline loops: CDR1 SGHAT, CDR2 FQNNGV. Trimming took 4 bases from V and 3 from J; bases not matched to a gene: 4. CDR3 size: 15 residues. The CDR3, as DNA: TGTGCCAGCAGCTGGGACAGGGTAGGCAAAAACATTCAGTACTTC. This codes for CASSWDRVGKNIQYF.

This chain links TRBV10-1 with TRBJ2-6; TRBD2 is a possible D gene (5 bases). The CDR3 is 13 amino acids. CDR1 is WNHNN and CDR2 is SYGVQD in the germline V gene (reference sequence). Trimming pared 8 bases from V and 0 bases from J, leaving 5 bases between. CDR3 residues: CASRDSGANVLTF. The CDR3 DNA follows: TGCGCCAGCCGGGACTCTGGGGCCAACGTCCTGACTTTC.

The rearrangement joins TRBV3-1 (or the pseudogene TRBV3-2) to TRBJ1-6; possible D gene TRBD1, 6 bases. V was clipped by 1 base and J by 3 bases, with 10 bases between them. Germline lookup yields CDR1 LGHDT and CDR2 YNNKEL (reference sequence). This CDR3 has 16 residues. As DNA, the CDR3 is TGTGCCAGCAGCCAAGTAGGGGGTGACTATAATTCACCCCTCCACTTT. Encoded protein: CASSQVGGDYNSPLHF.

This clone was recorded only once. An end of the junction differs from the germline gene, which may be a read error. V and J are TRBV6-2 or TRBV6-3 and TRBJ2-7, with a possible D match to TRBD2 (6 bases). In germline, CDR1 is MNHEY, CDR2 SVGEGT. This CDR3 spans 11 amino acids. CDR3 in DNA: TGTGCCAGCAGTTGGGCGGGACGGCGGGACTTC. Protein: CASSWAGRRDF.

The rearrangement links TRBV5-5 to TRBJ2-3; 11 positions agree with TRBD2. CDR3 size: 16 residues. Looked up from germline, CDR1 is SGHKS and CDR2 is YYEKEE (reference sequence). V shed 1 base, J shed 4 bases, and the junction held 5 bases outside the gene matches. In DNA form, the CDR3 reads TGTGCCAGCAGCTTGATAGCGGGAGGGTTAGCAGATACGCAGTATTTT. Translation: CASSLIAGGLADTQYF. Full variable domain (remainder filled in from reference TRBV5-5 and TRBJ2-3): DAGVTQSPTHLIKTRGQQVTLRCSPISGHKSVSWYQQVLGQGPQFIFQYYEKEERGRGNFPDRFSARQFPNYSSELNVNALLLGDSALYLCASSLIAGGLADTQYFGPGTRLTVL.

The V and J genes are TRBV5-1 and TRBJ1-6; 7 bases fit TRBD1. V lost 5 bases and J lost 5; bases outside the gene matches: 10. The germline V gene encodes CDR1 SGHRS and CDR2 YFSETQ. The CDR3 spans 16 residues. In DNA form, the CDR3 reads TGCGCCAGCAGTTTAAATGCGGGACAGAATAATTCACCCCTCCACTTT. This gives the protein CASSLNAGQNNSPLHF.

CDR3 amino acids: CASSLDAAHSTEAFF. The CDR3, as DNA: TGTGCCAGCAGCTTAGATGCCGCCCACAGCACTGAAGCTTTCTTT. The chain carries TRBV11-2 and TRBJ1-1; D not certain. Per the germline V gene, CDR1 is SGHAT and CDR2 is FQNNGV. Between the trimmed V and J ends, which lost 0 bases and 4 bases, there was a span of 12 bases. The CDR3 runs to 15 residues.